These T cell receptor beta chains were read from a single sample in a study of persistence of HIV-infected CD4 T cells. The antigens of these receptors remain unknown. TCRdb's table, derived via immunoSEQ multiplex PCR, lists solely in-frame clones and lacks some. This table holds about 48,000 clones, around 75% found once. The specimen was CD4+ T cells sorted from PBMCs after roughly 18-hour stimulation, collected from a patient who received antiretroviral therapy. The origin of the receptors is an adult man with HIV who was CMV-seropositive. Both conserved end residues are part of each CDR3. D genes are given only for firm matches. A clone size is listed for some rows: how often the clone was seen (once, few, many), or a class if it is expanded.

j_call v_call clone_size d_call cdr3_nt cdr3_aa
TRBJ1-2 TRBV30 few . TGTGCCGGGATCCACGGTCGACATGGCTACACCTTC CAGIHGRHGYTF
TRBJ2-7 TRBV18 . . TGTGCCAGCTCTAAGGACAGCTACGAGCAGTACTTC CASSKDSYEQYF
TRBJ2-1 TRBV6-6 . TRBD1 TGTGCCAGCAGTAAGACAGGGAATCTAATCAATGAGCAGTTCTTC CASSKTGNLINEQFF
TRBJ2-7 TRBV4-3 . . TGCGCCAGCAGCCAAGAAGCCGGTCACTACGAGCAGTACTTC CASSQEAGHYEQYF
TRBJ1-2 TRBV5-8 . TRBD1 TGTGCCAGCAGCTTAAACCTCAGGGGGCGCGACTATGGCTACACCTTC CASSLNLRGRDYGYTF
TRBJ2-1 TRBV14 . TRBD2 TGTGCCAGCAGCCAGGATAGCGGGAGAGATCGGAATGAGCAGTTCTTC CASSQDSGRDRNEQFF
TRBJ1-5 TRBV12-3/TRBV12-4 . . TGTGCCAGCAGTTCGGGGACTCAGCCCCAGCATTTT CASSSGTQPQHF
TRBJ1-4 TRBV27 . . TGTGCCAGCAGACGGGACACCTTAGGGGAAAAACTGTTTTTT CASRRDTLGEKLFF
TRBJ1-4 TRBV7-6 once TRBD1 TGTGCCAGCAGCGCCCAGGGGGCGTCTAATGAAAAACTGTTTTTT CASSAQGASNEKLFF
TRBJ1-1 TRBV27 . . TGTGCCAGTGCTTCCAGGGTAGTCACTGAAGCTTTCTTT CASASRVVTEAFF
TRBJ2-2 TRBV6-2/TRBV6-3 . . TGTGCCAGCAGCCAACACCGGGGAGGGAACACCGGGGAGCTGTTTTTT CASSQHRGGNTGELFF
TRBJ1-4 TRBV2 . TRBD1 TGTGCCAGCAGTGAGACAGGGGATGAAAAACTGTTTTTT CASSETGDEKLFF
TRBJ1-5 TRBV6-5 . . TGTGCCACCCGCGGGGTGGCGTCAGGCAATCAGCCCCAGCATTTT CATRGVASGNQPQHF
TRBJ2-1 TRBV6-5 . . TGTGCCAGCATTACAGGAATCTCCTACAATGAGCAGTTCTTC CASITGISYNEQFF
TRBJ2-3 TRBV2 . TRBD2 TGTGCCAGCGCCGGGACTAGCGGGGGGGGCGGGGGCACAGATACGCAGTATTTT CASAGTSGGGGGTDTQYF
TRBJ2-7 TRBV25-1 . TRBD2 TGTGCCAGCAGTGAAGGGCTAGCGGGAGGCTACGAGCAGTACTTC CASSEGLAGGYEQYF
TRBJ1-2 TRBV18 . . TGTGCCAGCTCACCAGCGGAGGGACGCGGCTACACCTTC CASSPAEGRGYTF
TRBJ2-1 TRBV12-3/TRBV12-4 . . TGTGCCAGCACCAAAATAGATGAGCAGTTCTTC CASTKIDEQFF
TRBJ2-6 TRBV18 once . TGTGCCAGCTCACCACTCTCGGGCTCTCTGGCCAACGTCCTGACTTTC CASSPLSGSLANVLTF
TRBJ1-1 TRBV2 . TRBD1 TGTGCCAGCAGATCAGGGACAGGGTACTTCACTGAAGCTTTCTTT CASRSGTGYFTEAFF
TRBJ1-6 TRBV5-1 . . TGCGCCAGCAGGGGAGTACAGGACGGCGGGTCGGCCCTCCACTTT CASRGVQDGGSALHF
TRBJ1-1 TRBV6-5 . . TGTGCCAGCAGTTATTCGGCGGGCATGAACACTGAAGCTTTCTTT CASSYSAGMNTEAFF
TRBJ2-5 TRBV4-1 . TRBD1 TGCGCCAGCAGCCCCCTAGGACAGGGGGTAGAGACCCAGTACTTC CASSPLGQGVETQYF
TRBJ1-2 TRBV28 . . TGTGCCAGCAGTTTGGTATGGGGTGGCTACACCTTC CASSLVWGGYTF
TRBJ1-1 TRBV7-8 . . TGTGCCAGCAGCCCAGACCAAGGACTGCAGAACACTGAAGCTTTCTTT CASSPDQGLQNTEAFF
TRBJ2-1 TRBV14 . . TGTGCCAGCAGCCAAAGCCGGGCCCCATTGGGCCCTAATGAGCAGTTCTTC CASSQSRAPLGPNEQFF
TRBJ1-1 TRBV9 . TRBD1 TGTGCCAGCAGCGTAGGTATGACAGGGAGCACTGAAGCTTTCTTT CASSVGMTGSTEAFF
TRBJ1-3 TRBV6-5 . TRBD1 TGTGCCAGCAGTAACGGACAGGGGGGAAACACCATATATTTT CASSNGQGGNTIYF
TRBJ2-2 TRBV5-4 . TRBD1 TGTGCCAGCAGCTTGAGGGACAGGGCAAACACCGGGGAGCTGTTTTTT CASSLRDRANTGELFF
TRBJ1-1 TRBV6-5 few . TGTGCCAGCAGTTTGCGCGGGCCGAACAGCAAAGCTTTCTTT CASSLRGPNSKAFF
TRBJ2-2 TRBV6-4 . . TGTGCCAGCAGTGACGAGTGGCATTCCGCCGGGGAGCTGTTTTTT CASSDEWHSAGELFF
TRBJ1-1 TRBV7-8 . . TGTGCCAGCAGCCTAGCATCGGCCCGCACTGAAGCTTTCTTT CASSLASARTEAFF
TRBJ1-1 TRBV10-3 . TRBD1 TGTGCCGTCCAGCAGGGGGTTGGCGCCAGGAACACTGAAGCTTTCTTT CAVQQGVGARNTEAFF
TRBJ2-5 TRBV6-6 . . TGTGCCAGCAGTTACGAGCTGCTACAAGAGACCCAGTACTTC CASSYELLQETQYF
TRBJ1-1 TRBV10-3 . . TGTGCCATCAGTGAGTCGAGGGGATCGCGCACTGAAGCTTTCTTT CAISESRGSRTEAFF
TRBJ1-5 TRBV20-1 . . TGCAGTGCTAGTCGGCAGAAGTTTTTTGGGAATCCTTATAGCAATCAGCCCCAGCATTTT CSASRQKFFGNPYSNQPQHF
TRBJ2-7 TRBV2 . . TGTGCCAGCAGTCGGTTCAGAGACTCCTACGAGCAGTACTTC CASSRFRDSYEQYF
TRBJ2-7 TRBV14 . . TGTGCCAGCAGCCAAAACACAGGATTCTCCTACGAGCAGTACTTC CASSQNTGFSYEQYF
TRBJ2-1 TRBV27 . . TGTGCCAGCGTCTCCTTCGGGCGAAGCACCTACAATGAGCAGTTCTTC CASVSFGRSTYNEQFF
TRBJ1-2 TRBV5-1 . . TGCGCCAGCAGCTTGGGCAGGGACTATGGCTACACCTTC CASSLGRDYGYTF
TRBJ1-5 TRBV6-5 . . TGTGCCAGCAGTTACTCAGGACACTATCAGCCCCAGCATTTT CASSYSGHYQPQHF
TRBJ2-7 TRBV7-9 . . TGTGCCAGCAGCTTTGGGACTCAGTACGAGCAGTACTTC CASSFGTQYEQYF
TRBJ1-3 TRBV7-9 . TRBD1 TGTGCCAGCAGCCACGACAGGGCTAGCTCTGGAAACACCATATATTTT CASSHDRASSGNTIYF
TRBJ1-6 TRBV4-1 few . TGCGCCAGCAGCCAAGATGGGGCAGGGCGCTCACCCCTCCACTTT CASSQDGAGRSPLHF
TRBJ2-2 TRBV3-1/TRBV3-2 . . TGTGCCAGCAGCCAAAGGGGGATCCCCGGGGAGCTGTTTTTT CASSQRGIPGELFF
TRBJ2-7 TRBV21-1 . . TGTGCCAGCAGCTTCGGGCGGACAGCGAACTCCTACGAGCAGTACTTC CASSFGRTANSYEQYF
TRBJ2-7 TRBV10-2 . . TGCGCCAGCACCCGACCTAGGGCCGGGGAGTACGAGCAGTACTTC CASTRPRAGEYEQYF
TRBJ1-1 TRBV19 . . TGTGCCAGTACCAGAGATCTGAACACTGAAGCTTTCTTT CASTRDLNTEAFF
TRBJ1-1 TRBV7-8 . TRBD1 TGTGCCAGCAGCTCACAGGGGCTTTACACTGAAGCTTTCTTT CASSSQGLYTEAFF
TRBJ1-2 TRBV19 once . TGTGCCAGTAGTCGTGGGACTGCCGGTGGGTACACCTTC CASSRGTAGGYTF
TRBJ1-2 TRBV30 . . TGTGCCTGGGAAGATACCGTAGGCCGTGGCTACACCTTC CAWEDTVGRGYTF
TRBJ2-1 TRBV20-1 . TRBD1 TGCAGTGCTAGTCTCAACCCGACAGGGGTCAATGAGCAGTTCTTC CSASLNPTGVNEQFF
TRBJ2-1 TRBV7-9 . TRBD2 TGTGCCAGCAGCGTGGGGACTAGCGGGGGCAGGCCCCAACTCTTC CASSVGTSGGRPQLF
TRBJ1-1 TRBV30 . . TGTGCCTGGATGATGGATCACACTGAAGCTTTCTTT CAWMMDHTEAFF
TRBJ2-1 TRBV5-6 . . TGTGCCAGCGCGGAGGTAGGCAATGAGCAGTTCTTC CASAEVGNEQFF